A selection of T cell receptor beta chains follows, all from one sample in a study of CD8+CD57+ T cells in acquired aplastic anemia. TCRdb ran MiXCR on the reads and lists one entry per CDR3 protein. This table holds under 200,000 distinct CDR3 sequences, 64% found once. The material sequenced was sorted CD4+, CD8+, or CD8+CD57+ T cells (not recorded which) from PBMCs. Receptors originate from a human donor with severe aplastic anemia or a healthy control (not recorded which). The CDR3 runs from the conserved cysteine through the conserved F or W. The D gene is left open where the match is weak. Size is omitted from some rows. Given values are once, few, many or a class for expanded clones.

V	D	size	J	CDR3	DNA
TRBV7-2	TRBD1	-	TRBJ1-1	CASSLEQGPTEAFF	TGTGCCAGCAGCTTAGAACAGGGGCCCACTGAAGCTTTCTTT
TRBV24-1	-	-	TRBJ2-2	CVISWTGELFF	TGTGTCATCAGTTGGACCGGGGAGCTGTTTTTT
TRBV24-1	TRBD2	few	TRBJ2-3	CATSDSTSGDWGDTQYF	TGTGCCACCAGTGACTCGACTAGCGGGGACTGGGGAGATACGCAGTATTTT
TRBV10-1	TRBD2	-	TRBJ2-2	CASSDHPGLAGVYTGELFF	TGCGCCAGCAGCGATCACCCCGGACTAGCGGGAGTTTACACCGGGGAGCTGTTTTTT
TRBV10-3	-	once	TRBJ1-6	CAISRLGQPNSPLHF	TGTGCCATCAGTCGATTGGGACAACCAAATTCACCCCTCCACTTT
TRBV7-6	TRBD2	-	TRBJ2-7	CASAAGGSSYEQYF	TGTGCCAGCGCGGCGGGGGGGAGCTCCTACGAGCAGTACTTC
TRBV2	TRBD1	few	TRBJ2-7	CASSGDRGLYEQYF	TGTGCCAGCAGTGGGGACAGGGGGCTCTACGAGCAGTACTTC
TRBV2	-	-	TRBJ2-3	CASSRPPVSSTDTQYF	TGTGCCAGCAGTCGGCCCCCAGTCTCAAGCACAGATACGCAGTATTTT
TRBV5-6	-	-	TRBJ2-5	CASSFGRGSGETQYF	TGTGCCAGCAGCTTTGGGCGGGGTTCGGGAGAGACCCAGTACTTC
TRBV2	TRBD2	-	TRBJ2-5	CASSVARVVLKRGGETQYF	TGTGCCAGCAGTGTGGCTCGCGTGGTGTTGAAGCGGGGTGGAGAGACCCAGTACTTC
TRBV9	TRBD2	-	TRBJ2-3	CASSASGGALTDTQYF	TGTGCCAGCAGCGCTAGCGGGGGAGCCCTCACAGATACGCAGTATTTT
TRBV5-6	-	-	TRBJ2-7	CASSLATSREQYF	TGTGCCAGCAGCTTGGCCACCTCGCGCGAGCAGTACTTC
TRBV5-1	TRBD1	many	TRBJ1-1	CASSIGQGGMNTEAFF	TGCGCCAGCAGCATAGGACAGGGGGGGATGAACACTGAAGCTTTCTTT
TRBV7-9	-	-	TRBJ1-1	CASSLAGATEAFF	TGTGCCAGCAGCTTAGCGGGCGCCACTGAAGCTTTCTTT
TRBV7-9	-	-	TRBJ2-3	CASSFSSDTQYF	TGTGCCAGCAGCTTTAGTTCAGATACGCAGTATTTT
TRBV20-1	TRBD2	-	TRBJ2-5	CSAILASGSQETQYF	TGCAGTGCTATCTTGGCTAGCGGGAGTCAGGAGACCCAGTACTTC
TRBV2	TRBD1	-	TRBJ1-6	CASSFAGTEDNSPLHF	TGTGCCAGCTCATTCGCCGGGACAGAGGATAATTCACCCCTCCACTTT
TRBV15	-	many	TRBJ2-3	CATSRDSAVGTDTQYF	TGTGCCACCAGCAGAGATTCAGCGGTGGGGACAGATACGCAGTATTTT
TRBV5-1	-	-	TRBJ1-4	CASSRSWGVNEKLFF	TGCGCCAGCAGCCGGAGCTGGGGAGTTAATGAAAAACTGTTTTTT
TRBV7-2	-	-	TRBJ2-7	CASSLAVGSIEQYF	TGTGCCAGCAGCTTAGCTGTCGGGAGTATCGAGCAGTACTTC
TRBV6-1	-	many	TRBJ2-3	CASSGLGWDTQYF	TGTGCCAGCAGTGGACTTGGGTGGGATACGCAGTATTTT
TRBV7-9	-	few	TRBJ2-3	CASSSPGSTDTQYF	TGTGCCAGCAGCTCGCCGGGGTCCACAGATACGCAGTATTTT
TRBV7-9	-	-	TRBJ2-1	CASSLVADNEQFF	TGTGCCAGCAGCTTAGTAGCGGACAATGAGCAGTTCTTC
TRBV19	TRBD1	-	TRBJ2-3	CASSPRTGINTDTQYF	TGTGCCAGTAGTCCCAGGACAGGGATCAACACAGATACGCAGTATTTT
TRBV19	-	-	TRBJ2-6	CASNRPAAPYSGANVLTF	TGTGCCAGTAATAGGCCGGCGGCCCCGTACTCTGGGGCCAACGTCCTGACTTTC
TRBV10-3	TRBD2	-	TRBJ2-7	CAISPPGGEQYF	TGTGCCATCAGTCCCCCCGGGGGGGAGCAGTACTTC
TRBV11-1	-	-	TRBJ1-2	CASSANSGPTNYGYTF	TGTGCCAGCAGCGCCAACTCCGGGCCGACTAACTATGGCTACACCTTC
TRBV7-2	-	-	TRBJ2-5	CASSLVRSSSQETQYF	TGTGCCAGCAGCTTAGTTCGGTCTAGTAGCCAAGAGACCCAGTACTTC
TRBV9	-	-	TRBJ1-2	CASSPSSMQGYTF	TGTGCCAGCAGCCCAAGCAGTATGCAAGGCTACACCTTC
TRBV5-6	-	many	TRBJ2-2	CASSLGQAENTGELFF	TGTGCCAGCAGCTTGGGCCAGGCCGAGAACACCGGGGAGCTGTTTTTT
TRBV19	TRBD1	-	TRBJ1-5	CASSTRGQGRGPNQPQHF	TGTGCCAGTAGTACCAGGGGGCAGGGCAGGGGGCCAAATCAGCCCCAGCATTTT
TRBV5-6	TRBD1	-	TRBJ1-5	CASSCGDRVRDQPQHF	TGTGCCAGCAGCTGCGGGGACAGGGTTAGGGATCAGCCCCAGCATTTT
TRBV2	TRBD1	-	TRBJ1-2	CARSELTYGQGWEGYTF	TGTGCCAGAAGTGAATTGACTTATGGACAGGGATGGGAAGGCTACACCTTC